This TCR beta chain was obtained from a study of T-cell reconstitution after alpha-beta-depleted transplantation in children. There are a few counts of this clonotype. Researchers prepared the TCRbeta library using unique molecular identifiers, the study reports. From the PCR reads, TCRdb called clonotypes with MiXCR, one entry per CDR3 protein. The sample consists of 450,000 to 600,000 distinct CDR3 sequences, approximately 20% of them appearing once. The clonotype comes from a human donor who donated a stem cell graft to a child with acute lymphoblastic leukemia. The sequencing here drew on PBMCs from the stem cell graft donor, taken from the stem cell graft.

CDR3 sequence (DNA): TGCAGTGCTAGAGATAGAGGGAGCACAGATACGCAGTATTTT. Its protein is CSARDRGSTDTQYF. J is TRBJ2-3 and V is TRBV20-1, with TRBD2 as a possible D gene (5 bases). This CDR3 region has 14 residues. Deletions cut 0 bases from V and 0 bases from J, with 7 bases between. From germline, CDR1 is DFQATT and CDR2 SNEGSKA (reference sequence).